The present TCR beta chain was sequenced within a study of cytomegalovirus exposure and HLA in healthy donors. A multiplex PCR was run with 60 Vbeta primers and 13 Jbeta primers. Using immunoSEQ multiplex PCR, the repertoire was profiled, and TCRdb retains in-frame clones only, with some absent. The sample gives 180,000 or so clones, 70% to 80% of which show up once; 1.4% to 1.5% is in the top ten. General study findings and limits: In a later analysis, HLA-C alleles had the fewest associated TCRs, DRB1 alleles the most. Based on reports, TCR beta sequences accurately predicted HLA-A and HLA-B alleles for most subjects. The availability of immune exposure information extended only to CMV serostatus. TCR beta chains associated with HLA were, in a later analysis, more clonally expanded than equally common others.

Remarks on this clone: What it recognizes is unknown.

The CDR3 has 14 residues. Germline trimming cut 5 bases from V and 7 bases from J; bases unmatched to any gene: 6. Germline CDR1 MNHEY, CDR2 SMNVEV (reference sequence). J is TRBJ1-2 and V is TRBV27; 11 nucleotides line up with TRBD1. The receptor's source is a man aged 18-30 years in good health and CMV-seronegative. Sequenced input: PBMCs. CDR3 in DNA: TGTGCCAGCAGTCCCGGACAGGGGGCGCGTGGCTACACCTTC. Translating gives CASSPGQGARGYTF.